Listed below are T cell receptor beta chains from one sample, sequenced in a study of radiation and T cells in renal cell carcinoma. TCRdb's copy holds only in-frame clones and misses some; the assay was immunoSEQ multiplex PCR. The sample holds over 60,000 clones; 65% to 90% are singletons and the top ten take under 25%. The sample was blood, taken from a patient whose treatment included radiotherapy and nephrectomy. Source of these receptors: a woman in her forties or fifties with renal cell carcinoma. The CDR3 runs from the conserved cysteine through the conserved F or W. Fields, in order: J gene, V gene, clone size, D gene, CDR3 protein. A D gene is named only where the DNA matches it firmly. Some rows mark clone size as missing; the rest say once, few, many or name a class of expanded clone.

>TRBJ1-2|TRBV6-5|.|.
CASSRVGGGYGYTF
>TRBJ2-3|TRBV6-1|.|.
CASSEAYRGSTDTQYF
>TRBJ2-5|TRBV2|.|TRBD2
CASSEASGSETQYF
>TRBJ2-7|TRBV5-8|.|TRBD2
CAGTAGLAYEQYF
>TRBJ2-1|TRBV10-3|.|.
CAISESKTPGNEQFF
>TRBJ1-5|TRBV7-2|.|.
CASSLDGGGSNQPQHF
>TRBJ2-1|TRBV6-5|.|.
CASGSYNEQFF
>TRBJ2-5|TRBV2|.|.
CASNLEGVGQETQYF
>TRBJ2-1|TRBV4-3|.|.
CASSQDQASREQFF
>TRBJ2-7|TRBV7-2|.|.
CASSSPLLSYEQYF
>TRBJ2-1|TRBV19|.|.
CASSIKSGKTDRLGEQFF
>TRBJ2-3|TRBV15|.|.
CATSRDVGTDTQYF
>TRBJ2-7|TRBV5-1|.|TRBD1
CASRNTRDRGYEQYF
>TRBJ2-1|TRBV10-1|.|.
CASSESQDSYNEQFF
>TRBJ1-6|TRBV25-1|.|TRBD1
CASSEYRGRGQRISPLHF
>TRBJ1-2|TRBV10-3|.|.
CAISESTGPYGYTF
>TRBJ1-2|TRBV19|.|.
CASTLRADYGYTF
>TRBJ2-1|TRBV15|.|.
CATKTATRYNEQFF
>TRBJ2-7|TRBV6-5|.|TRBD1
CASRWGTGVYEQYF
>TRBJ1-2|TRBV5-1|few|.
CASRTGDADGYTF
>TRBJ1-1|TRBV10-3|.|.
CAISEYREVNTEAFF
>TRBJ1-5|TRBV5-6|.|TRBD1
CASSLRGQGNQPQHF
>TRBJ1-4|TRBV4-3|.|.
CASSLSRGDEKLFF
>TRBJ2-3|TRBV19|.|.
CASNGSPRGTDTQYF
>TRBJ2-1|TRBV6-4|.|TRBD2
CASSDSGGHNEQFF
>TRBJ1-6|TRBV19|.|TRBD1
CASKDRGYSPLHF
>TRBJ1-6|TRBV28|once|TRBD1
CASSFPDRGDYNSPLHF
>TRBJ2-5|TRBV5-6|.|TRBD1
CASSPWGQAFAATQYF
>TRBJ2-3|TRBV11-2|once|.
CASSLGLEGSTQYF
>TRBJ2-3|TRBV18|.|.
CASSLGRRAPDTQYF
>TRBJ1-4|TRBV6-5|.|.
CASLDSANEKLFF
>TRBJ2-5|TRBV18|.|TRBD2
CASSLGTSGSEETQYF
>TRBJ2-2|TRBV19|.|.
CASSIGSGWSSELFF
>TRBJ1-1|TRBV5-1|.|.
CASSLVGADTEAFF
>TRBJ2-2|TRBV13|.|.
CASSWGTGELFF
>TRBJ2-7|TRBV7-2|few|TRBD1
CASSPTTGYAYEQYF
>TRBJ1-2|TRBV7-9|.|TRBD1
CASSHGGQGDYGYTF
>TRBJ2-5|TRBV6-1|.|.
CASSGGPMGQETQYF
>TRBJ1-3|TRBV7-6|.|.
CASSLGSSGNTIYF
>TRBJ2-5|TRBV7-9|few|TRBD2
CASSPPLGASGRGETQYF
>TRBJ2-7|TRBV5-6|.|.
CASSLPPASSYEQYF
>TRBJ2-3|TRBV4-3|.|.
CASSPDVGFTDTQYF
>TRBJ2-7|TRBV6-1|.|TRBD1
CASMGDRGLYEQYF
>TRBJ2-7|TRBV28|.|.
CASSLNGLSYEQYF
>TRBJ2-5|TRBV6-5|.|.
CASSQGQQETQYF
>TRBJ1-4|TRBV19|.|.
CASSMGGKNEKLFF
>TRBJ1-4|TRBV7-9|.|.
CASSLRTGYNEKLFF
>TRBJ2-7|TRBV7-9|once|TRBD1
CASSITGGNSYEQYF
>TRBJ2-3|TRBV18|once|TRBD2
CASSPRGGRGTDTQYF
>TRBJ1-5|TRBV27|.|.
CASVLYQPQHF
>TRBJ2-7|TRBV5-4|.|TRBD2
CASSWRSGIGWDEQYF
>TRBJ1-4|TRBV27|.|.
CASSRTAGDVRRTNEKLFF
>.|TRBV4-1|.|TRBD2
CASSQDRLAGLYEQYF
>TRBJ1-4|TRBV11-2|.|TRBD1
CASNRGSSEKLFF
>TRBJ2-1|TRBV4-3|.|TRBD2
CASSQDLASGRYEQFF
>TRBJ1-5|TRBV11-2|.|.
CASSLDRSSMAQHF
>TRBJ1-1|TRBV7-2|few|.
CASSSPNTEAFF
>TRBJ2-1|TRBV6-6|.|.
CASSPSSSYNEQFF
>TRBJ2-4|TRBV7-2|.|.
CASSLSRTERNIQYF
>TRBJ1-4|TRBV10-3|.|TRBD1
CAISEETGTWEKLFF